Many counts were recorded for the clone carrying this TCR beta chain. Antigen unknown. TCR beta CDR3 amplification used RNA transcripts. Investigators did first-round RT-PCR with HTBI primers, then second-round multiplex PCR. TCRdb redid the calling of the multiplex PCR reads with MiXCR, one entry per CDR3 protein. This sample has 500,000 to 700,000 distinct CDR3 sequences; under 45% occur once, and the top ten carry 4% to 5%. These data belong to a study of Graves' ophthalmopathy and Graves' hyperthyroidism. Broader study findings: Classification of ophthalmopathy versus stable hyperthyroidism by a 13-signature model yielded approximately 90% sensitivity and 70% to 83% specificity.

Lactation, pregnancy, uncontrolled infections and other autoimmune diseases were all grounds for excluding patients. Clinicians diagnosed using symptoms, serum thyroxine, TRAb, thyroid ultrasound and orbital computed tomography. CDR3 length: 14 amino acids. J lost 3 bases, V lost 6 bases, and 3 bases had no gene match. The TCR originated in an adult man with Graves' hyperthyroidism. Input material: peripheral blood or thyroid tissue (not recorded which). The chain recombines TRBV12-3 or TRBV12-4 with TRBJ1-4, with 8 bases fitting TRBD1. CDR3 DNA: TGTGCCAGCAGCGGACAGGGATCTAATGAAAAACTGTTTTTT. Its translation: CASSGQGSNEKLFF.